Presented here are 10 T cell receptor beta chains from one specimen sequenced in a study of blood T cell repertoires in COVID-19. TCRdb keeps only in-frame clones here, not all; method: immunoSEQ multiplex PCR. Of around 290,000 clones listed, about nine tenths were seen once; the top ten hold 0.9% to 1.2%. Sequencing used PBMCs or T cells enriched from blood (not recorded which). The receptor set was obtained from a woman under 40 who had recovered from COVID-19.

The chain carries TRBV25-1 and TRBJ2-5; perhaps TRBD1 as D (7 bases). Trimming left V 2 bases short and J 1 base short, with 11 bases between. The CDR3 is made up of 15 amino acids. Germline V gene data show CDR1 as MGHDK and CDR2 as SYGVNS. CDR3 in DNA: TGTGCCAGCAGTGAAATGGAGGGGGCCCAAGAGACCCAGTACTTC. It encodes CASSEMEGAQETQYF.

The chain recombines TRBV7-2 with TRBJ1-2; no reliable D call. Germline lookup yields CDR1 SGHTA and CDR2 FQGNSA. V lost 2 bases and J lost 8, with 15 bases in between. The CDR3 runs to 14 residues. The CDR3: CASSLLERERGYTF. CDR3 bases: TGTGCCAGCAGCTTACTGGAGAGGGAGAGAGGCTACACCTTC.

This chain links TRBV7-8 with TRBJ2-4; D unclear. Trimming stripped 4 bases from V and 6 bases from J, with 16 bases between. The CDR3 runs to 15 residues. Per the germline V gene, CDR1 is SGHVS and CDR2 is FQNEAQ. CDR3 sequence reads: CASSSEYLRVNIQYF. The CDR3 nucleotides read TGTGCCAGCAGCTCCGAATATCTTCGGGTAAACATTCAGTACTTC.

V and J are TRBV9 and TRBJ2-1, with TRBD2 identical over 11 bases. With 2 bases clipped from V and 7 bases from J, the junction kept 5 bases outside the gene matches. CDR3 length: 15 amino acids. Per germline, CDR1 SGDLS and CDR2 YYNGEE. The CDR3 bases are TGTGCCAGCAGCGTTGATAGCGGGAGGGATAATGAGCAGTTCTTC. This translates into CASSVDSGRDNEQFF.

This clone was seen more than once but under ten times. CDR3 sequence reads: CASNSGRLNQPQHF. The CDR3 nucleotides read TGTGCCAGTAACTCCGGGAGGCTAAATCAGCCCCAGCATTTT. The rearrangement joins TRBV19 to TRBJ1-5; D gene uncertain. The CDR3 totals 14 residues. V was pared by 7 bases and J by 4 bases, with 14 bases between. Germline V gene data show CDR1 as LNHDA and CDR2 as SQIVND (reference sequence).

The chain links TRBV24-1 to TRBJ2-1; perhaps TRBD2 as D (5 bases). Germline CDR1 KGHDR, CDR2 SFDVKD. The CDR3 is made up of 13 amino acids. The V end lost 3 bases, the J end lost 10 bases, and 12 bases lay between the germline ends. CDR3 coding DNA: TGTGCCACCAGTGATAAAGACCCGGGGGAGCAGTTCTTC. It specifies CATSDKDPGEQFF.

This clone appeared once. The chain carries TRBV27 and TRBJ2-2, with 9 bases fitting TRBD2. The CDR3 sequence is 16 residues long. The ends lost 5 bases at V and 4 bases at J; junction bases unmatched: 8. Germline V CDR1 and CDR2: MNHEY, SMNVEV (reference sequence). DNA of the CDR3: TGTGCCAGCAGTGACCCGACTAGCGGAGCCACCGGGGAGCTGTTTTTT. The encoded protein is CASSDPTSGATGELFF.

The chain is built from TRBV7-2 and TRBJ1-1, with D possibly being TRBD1 (6 bases). From germline, CDR1 is SGHTA and CDR2 FQGNSA. Trimming pared 6 bases from V and 1 base from J, leaving 15 bases between. This CDR3 is built from 15 residues. The CDR3 region has the DNA TGTGCCAGCAGACCTCGATCGGACAGGAACACTGAAGCTTTCTTT. Its protein is CASRPRSDRNTEAFF.

V usage is TRBV11-3 and J usage is TRBJ2-2, with 11 bases fitting TRBD2. Germline loops: CDR1 SGHNT, CDR2 YENEEA. The CDR3 extends over 16 amino acids. J lost 4 bases, V lost 2 bases, and 3 bases had no gene match. CDR3 sequence: CASSLRLAGGTGELFF. In DNA, the CDR3 is TGTGCCAGCAGCTTAAGGCTAGCGGGAGGCACCGGGGAGCTGTTTTTT.

The V and J genes are TRBV7-3 and TRBJ1-5; D gene unclear. The V gene lost 5 bases and the J gene lost 9 bases, with 14 bases spanning the gap. Germline values: CDR1 SGHTA, CDR2 FQGTGA. CDR3 size: 13 residues. CDR3 in amino acids: CASSADRGGPQHF. The DNA of the CDR3 is TGTGCCAGCAGCGCGGACCGGGGTGGGCCCCAGCATTTT.